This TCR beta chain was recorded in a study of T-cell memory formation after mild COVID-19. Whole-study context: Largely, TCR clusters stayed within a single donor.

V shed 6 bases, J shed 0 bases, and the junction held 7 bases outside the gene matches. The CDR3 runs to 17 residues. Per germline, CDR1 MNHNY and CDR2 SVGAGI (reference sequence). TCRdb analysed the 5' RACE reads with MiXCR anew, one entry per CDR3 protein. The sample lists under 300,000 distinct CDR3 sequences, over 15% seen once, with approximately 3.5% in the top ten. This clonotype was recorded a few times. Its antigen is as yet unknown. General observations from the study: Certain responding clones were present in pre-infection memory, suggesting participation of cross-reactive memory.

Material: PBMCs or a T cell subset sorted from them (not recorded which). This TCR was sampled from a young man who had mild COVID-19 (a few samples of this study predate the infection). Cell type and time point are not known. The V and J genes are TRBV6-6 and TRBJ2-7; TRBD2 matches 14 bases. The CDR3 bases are TGTGCCAGCAGGGAGGGACTAGCGGGGGCCAACTCCTACGAGCAGTACTTC. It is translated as CASREGLAGANSYEQYF.